Ten or more counts support the clone carrying this T cell receptor (beta chain). Its antigen is as yet unknown. The data are from a study of T-cell reconstitution after alpha-beta-depleted transplantation in children. The V segment lost 1 base and the J segment 1 base; nucleotides outside the gene matches: 5. Germline values: CDR1 SGHKS, CDR2 YYEKEE (reference sequence). The CDR3 loop spans 15 amino acids. Using unique molecular identifiers, the investigators prepared the TCRbeta library. MiXCR, applied by TCRdb to the PCR reads, yields one record per CDR3 protein. The sample has around 450,000 distinct CDR3 sequences; over 9.5% are singletons. Study observations and caveats: T-cell numbers and diversity, one year after transplant, stemmed largely from T cells that were newly produced. Several hundred expanded graft clones reportedly supplied alpha-beta T cells about two months after transplant. Diversity of TCRbeta at day 60 was high in some patients, arising from surviving recipient T cells and thymic progenitors.

The specimen comprised PBMCs, sampled before TCRalphabeta/CD19-depleted stem cell transplant. V usage is TRBV5-5 and J usage is TRBJ2-7; 7 nucleotides match TRBD2. The source is a child aged 2-9 years with inherited bone marrow failure, due to receive a stem cell transplant. CDR3 coding DNA: TGTGCCAGCAGCTTGTGGGGGGGGGAGTCCTACGAGCAGTACTTC. This encodes CASSLWGGESYEQYF.